This T cell receptor (beta chain) was captured in a study of blood T cells in healthy people across ages. The CDR3 spans 15 residues. Germline V gene data show CDR1 as LGHNA and CDR2 as YNFKEQ. V was cut by 0 bases and J by 4 bases, with 11 bases left in between. Using a J-beta primer mix together with a sample-barcoded 5' primer, a second PCR was run for about 6 to 12 cycles. MiXCR, applied by TCRdb to the 5' RACE reads, yields one record per CDR3 protein. The repertoire includes some 1,800,000 distinct CDR3 sequences, about two fifths of them detected once, and 23% sits in the top ten. As concerns this clonotype: Antigen unknown.

Regarding the study as a whole: Long-lived and aged donors differed, with more naive CD4+ cells and higher diversity in the long-lived. TCR beta diversity was tightly associated with the proportion of naive T cells.

Donor samples were obtained from healthy Caucasian individuals from Russia, aged about 6 to 90. Isolation recovered at least 7 million PBMCs from every sample. V gene TRBV4-2 combines with J gene TRBJ2-3; the D gene is possibly TRBD2 (7 bases). Sequences were obtained from blood. This TCR came from a human donor in good health. CDR3 DNA: TGTGCCAGCAGCCAAGACGGGGGGCGAGCAGATACGCAGTATTTT. Translation: CASSQDGGRADTQYF.